The text below deals with one T cell receptor (beta chain). The length of the CDR3 is 11 residues. CDR1 is SQVTM and CDR2 is ANQGSEA in the germline V gene. Trimming took off 4 bases at V and 2 bases at J, with 5 bases between the two ends. This entry comes from a study of technical replicates of blood from several donors. TCRdb's table, derived via immunoSEQ multiplex PCR, lists solely in-frame clones and lacks some. The table lists about 94,000 clones, around 95% of them singletons, with about 0.24% in the top ten. This receptor was identified in a human donor in good health. Sequenced input: T cells isolated from PBMCs. This chain uses TRBV29-1 with TRBJ2-5; D not certain. Here the CDR3 reads CSVVQQETQYF. CDR3 DNA: TGCAGCGTTGTCCAACAAGAGACCCAGTACTTC.